This paragraph reports one T cell receptor beta chain. What it binds is not known. The PCR made use of 60 Vbeta and 13 Jbeta primers. Assay used: immunoSEQ multiplex PCR; TCRdb lists only in-frame clones, some missing. The sample records tens of thousands of clones, approximately 84% being singletons. The data belong to a study of cytomegalovirus exposure and HLA in healthy donors. It was healthy bone marrow donors who served as donors. Study conclusions and caveats: Later analysis identified a missense DCLRE1C variant that was linked to TCR beta V- and J-gene trimming. Researchers reportedly found TCR beta sequences accurately predicted most subjects' HLA-A and HLA-B alleles. The productive fraction for most TCR beta V segments was about 87% or about 30% in an earlier analysis.

Germline-derived CDR1 and CDR2 are SGHTA and FQGTGA. The length of the CDR3 is 16 residues. J was trimmed by 4 bases and V by 0 bases; bases with no gene match: 8. V and J are TRBV7-3 and TRBJ1-1; 7 nucleotides agree with TRBD1. The TCR originated in a man aged 50 or older in good health and CMV-seronegative. The specimen was PBMCs. The CDR3 DNA sequence: TGTGCCAGCAGCTTAACTCCTAGGGGGCAGGGCACTGAAGCTTTCTTT. Translation gives CASSLTPRGQGTEAFF.